Following are 11 T cell receptor beta chains from one sample sequenced in a study of T cell repertoires in cytomegalovirus infection. Which antigens these TCRs recognize remains unknown. TCRdb re-called the reads with MiXCR, one entry per CDR3 protein. The table lists about 500,000 distinct CDR3 sequences, about 33% of them singletons, with roughly a sixth in the top ten. Sample: cultured PBMCs, taken from culture after CMV antigen stimulation. These receptors were obtained from a human donor in good health (CMV status not recorded). Some clones in this sample may be carry-over from other donors' samples.

This clonotype was detected a few times. V usage is TRBV4-1 and J usage is TRBJ2-7, with D tentatively TRBD1 or TRBD2 (5 bases each). The V end was cut by 3 bases, the J end by 5 bases, with 14 bases between. This CDR3 has 14 amino acids. Germline CDR1 MGHRA, CDR2 YSYEKL. In DNA form, the CDR3 reads TGCGCCAGCAGCCAGCCAGTTCGGGGCAACGAGCAGTACTTC. This gives the protein CASSQPVRGNEQYF.

Only a few counts were recorded for this clonotype. The gene calls are TRBV19 and TRBJ2-1; D is undetermined. Trimming took off 5 bases at V and 5 bases at J, with 13 bases between the two ends. The V gene's germline CDR1 is LNHDA and CDR2 SQIVND (reference sequence). The CDR3 covers 14 residues. This CDR3 reads CASSLSGVHNEQFF. CDR3 in DNA: TGTGCCAGTAGTCTGTCCGGAGTCCACAATGAGCAGTTCTTC.

Many counts were recorded for this clonotype. The J gene is TRBJ1-4, the V gene TRBV7-2, with D perhaps TRBD1 (5 bases). CDR1 and CDR2 from the germline V gene are SGHTA and FQGNSA. The CDR3 runs 15 residues. The V gene lost 5 bases and the J gene lost 3 bases, with 13 bases spanning the gap. The CDR3 nucleotides are TGTGCCAGCAGCACCAGGACATTCGCTAATGAAAAACTGTTTTTT. As protein: CASSTRTFANEKLFF.

The chain employs TRBV7-3 and TRBJ2-7, with TRBD2 identical over 8 bases. Germline CDR1 SGHTA, CDR2 FQGTGA. V lost 3 bases and J lost 8; bases outside the gene matches: 6. This CDR3 spans 13 amino acids. In nucleotides, the CDR3 is TGTGCCAGCAGCTTTACTAGCGGCTCGCAGCAGTACTTC. It translates to CASSFTSGSQQYF.

This clonotype occurred many times. The chain couples TRBV7-6 to TRBJ2-1, with TRBD2 matching 10 bases. Trimming at V came to 4 bases and at J to 2 bases, leaving 8 bases not matched to a gene. The CDR3 is 17 amino acids. Looked up from germline, CDR1 is SGHVS and CDR2 is FNYEAQ. CDR3 protein: CASSSLSSGRTYNEQFF. For the CDR3, the DNA is TGTGCCAGCAGCTCCCTTTCTAGCGGGAGAACCTACAATGAGCAGTTCTTC.

Worth noting for this clonotype: The junction differs from germline at one of its ends, possibly a read error. The genes are TRBV7-6 and TRBJ2-1; a weak D match, TRBD2 (5 bases). The CDR3 is made up of 15 amino acids. The germline V gene encodes CDR1 SGHVS and CDR2 FNYEAQ. CDR3 DNA sequence: TGTGCTAGCAGCCGCGAGGGTAGTATTTACAATGAGCAGTTCTTC. Protein: CASSREGSIYNEQFF.

This clonotype came up a few times. This chain joins TRBV11-3 and TRBJ2-3; D ambiguous. Germline CDR1 reads SGHNT; CDR2 reads YENEEA. Between the trimmed V and J ends, which lost 3 bases and 1 base, there was a span of 5 bases. The CDR3 has 13 amino acids. CDR3 region: CASSFLRTDTQYF. The CDR3, as DNA: TGTGCCAGCAGCTTCCTCCGCACAGATACGCAGTATTTT.

This clonotype was picked up a small number of times. The genes are TRBV12-5 and TRBJ2-1; TRBD2 matches at 8 bases. This CDR3 comprises 16 residues. J gave up 9 bases and V 3 bases, and 13 bases lay outside the gene matches. In germline, CDR1 is LGHNT, CDR2 FRNRAP. This CDR3 is CASGFSPSREGVEQFF. CDR3 nucleotides: TGTGCTAGTGGTTTTTCCCCCTCTCGGGAGGGGGTTGAGCAGTTCTTC.

This chain joins TRBV5-4 and TRBJ2-7; 10 nucleotides align to TRBD2. Germline CDR1 and CDR2: SGHNT and YYREEE (reference sequence). The CDR3 runs to 16 residues. The trim removed 0 bases at V and 1 base at J, leaving 4 bases unmatched. This CDR3 reads CASSLGLAGASYEQYF. The CDR3 coding sequence is TGTGCCAGCAGCTTGGGACTAGCGGGCGCTTCCTACGAGCAGTACTTC. Supplemented by reference TRBV5-4 and TRBJ2-7, the full variable domain reads ETGVTQSPTHLIKTRGQQVTLRCSSQSGHNTVSWYQQALGQGPQFIFQYYREEENGRGNFPPRFSGLQFPNYSSELNVNALELDDSALYLCASSLGLAGASYEQYFGPGTRLTVT.

This clonotype was counted only a few times. The chain employs TRBV7-2 and TRBJ1-5, with a tentative D call TRBD1 (5 bases). This CDR3 region has 14 residues. Germline V lookup: CDR1 SGHTA, CDR2 FQGNSA. With 2 bases removed from V and 6 bases from J, the gap between germline ends came to 11 bases. CDR3 DNA: TGTGCCAGCAGCTTAAATTTTCAGGGTCAGCCCCAGCATTTT. Translated: CASSLNFQGQPQHF.

This clonotype was seen a few times. This chain links TRBV7-2 with TRBJ1-5; 12 bases map to TRBD1. The germline gives CDR1 SGHTA, CDR2 FQGNSA. The CDR3 totals 21 residues. The V and J ends lost 3 bases and 2 bases, in that order; junction bases with no gene match: 17. The CDR3 reads CASSFRLPGQGANVGNQPQHF. The CDR3 nucleotides read TGTGCCAGCAGCTTTAGATTACCGGGACAGGGGGCGAATGTAGGCAATCAGCCCCAGCATTTT.